This T cell receptor (beta chain) was sequenced for a study of blood T cell repertoires in COVID-19. Study summary: Samples of COVID-19 (acute and convalescent) were obtained from the United States, Italy and Spain. PBMCs, B-cell-depleted T cells, or T cells were the source of the cDNA or gDNA that made up the material.

Germline V lookup: CDR1 SGHDT, CDR2 YYEEEE. This CDR3 has 15 residues. Trimming removed 5 bases from V and 6 bases from J, with 15 bases in between. In the original analysis: Counts of nucleated cells, estimated from reference gene primer amplification, were obtained. TCRdb keeps only in-frame clones here, not all; method: immunoSEQ multiplex PCR. From that table come the V and J calls and clone size; the DNA was used to work out D and trimming. The sample contains roughly 410,000 clones, roughly 90% of which appear only once. Sequencing was performed on peripheral blood. The gene calls are TRBV5-6 and TRBJ1-6; possible D gene TRBD1, 6 bases. The sequence was collected from a man aged 40-55 years with acute or convalescent COVID-19. CDR3: CASSPQGGGNSPLHF. The CDR3 nucleotides read TGTGCCAGCAGTCCGCAGGGAGGGGGTAATTCACCCCTCCACTTT.